The 25 T cell receptor beta chains in this list originate from one sample, sequenced in a study of cytomegalovirus exposure and HLA in healthy donors. 60 Vbeta and 13 Jbeta primers were used in PCR. Some clones are missing from TCRdb's copy, which holds only in-frame ones; the method was immunoSEQ multiplex PCR. The sample contains 150,000 to 170,000 clones, around 84% of which appear only once. Sequencing used PBMCs. The receptors were gathered from a middle-aged woman in good health and CMV-seropositive.

The V call is TRBV27, the J call TRBJ1-2; a possible D gene is TRBD1 (6 bases). The CDR3 covers 14 residues. V shed 6 bases and J shed 10 bases, with 21 bases lying between them. CDR1 MNHEY and CDR2 SMNVEV come from the germline V gene (reference sequence). The CDR3 coding sequence is TGTGCCAGCAGCCCGGACAGATCGGCTAGAGTCTACACCTTC. Its translation: CASSPDRSARVYTF.

The chain couples TRBV13 to TRBJ2-3; the D gene is possibly TRBD2 (5 bases). The CDR3 sequence is 15 residues long. CDR1 PRHDT and CDR2 FYEKMQ come from the germline V gene (reference sequence). V was pared by 5 bases and J by 1 base, with 13 bases between. The CDR3 is CASSARLRGTDTQYF. The CDR3 DNA reads as TGTGCCAGCAGCGCCAGGTTGAGGGGCACAGATACGCAGTATTTT.

J is TRBJ2-3 and V is TRBV10-3; possibly TRBD2 for D (6 bases). The CDR3 is made up of 12 amino acids. Germline lookup yields CDR1 ENHRY and CDR2 SYGVKD. Trimming stripped 7 bases from V and 6 bases from J, with 11 bases between. CDR3 amino acids: CAINSGGDTQYF. DNA for the CDR3: TGTGCCATCAATAGCGGTGGGGATACGCAGTATTTT.

The V gene is TRBV18, the J gene TRBJ2-7; TRBD2 aligns across 12 bases. This CDR3 has 14 amino acids. CDR1 and CDR2 from the germline V gene are KGHSH and LQKENI. V was pared by 3 bases and J by 6 bases, with 3 bases of the junction left unmatched. This CDR3 is CASSPTSGRGEQYF. CDR3 nucleotide sequence: TGTGCCAGCTCACCGACTAGCGGGAGAGGCGAGCAGTACTTC.

The sample holds a few counts of this clone. The chain recombines TRBV9 with TRBJ2-1; TRBD2 matches at 10 bases. Looked up from germline, CDR1 is SGDLS and CDR2 is YYNGEE. The CDR3 extends over 15 amino acids. The junction had 5 bases not matched to a gene; V was cut back by 4 bases and J by 4 bases. The CDR3 bases are TGTGCCAGCAGCTCGACTAGCGGGTTATACAATGAGCAGTTCTTC. The encoded protein is CASSSTSGLYNEQFF.

The rearrangement links TRBV27 to TRBJ2-1, with D perhaps TRBD1 (6 bases). V shed 1 base and J shed 5 bases, with 12 bases lying between them. CDR1 is MNHEY and CDR2 is SMNVEV in the germline V gene (reference sequence). CDR3 length: 15 residues. This CDR3 is CASSLLGDIDNEQFF. As DNA, the CDR3 is TGTGCCAGCAGTTTATTAGGGGACATTGACAATGAGCAGTTCTTC.

In its sample, this clone was seen once. This chain joins TRBV27 and TRBJ2-3; 13 positions agree with TRBD2. V was pared by 8 bases and J by 6 bases, with 5 bases of the junction left unmatched. Looked up from germline, CDR1 is MNHEY and CDR2 is SMNVEV (reference sequence). There are 14 residues in the CDR3. The CDR3 nucleotides read TGTGCCAGCTCCGGACTAGCGGGAGCTGATACGCAGTATTTT. Its protein is CASSGLAGADTQYF.

This rearrangement joins TRBV19 to TRBJ1-2; TRBD1 aligns across 7 bases. J lost 8 bases, V lost 3 bases, and 6 bases had no gene match. CDR1 and CDR2 from the germline V gene are LNHDA and SQIVND (reference sequence). This CDR3 is built from 13 residues. The CDR3 sequence: CASSMKGAIGYTF. The CDR3 DNA reads TGTGCCAGTAGTATGAAGGGGGCGATCGGCTACACCTTC.

The CDR3 DNA reads as TGCAGCGTTGCTTGGACATTAGGAAACACCATATATTTT. Encoded protein: CSVAWTLGNTIYF. The chain joins TRBV29-1 to TRBJ1-3; possible D gene TRBD1, 5 bases. Germline CDR1 is SQVTM and CDR2 is ANQGSEA. The CDR3 length is 13 residues. V lost 4 bases to trimming and J lost 4 bases, with 11 bases between them.

CDR3 in DNA: TGTGCCAGCAGTTTATACCCAGGCGAGCAGTACTTC. Translating gives CASSLYPGEQYF. This chain uses TRBV27 with TRBJ2-7, with unresolved D. V lost 1 base and J lost 6, with 7 bases in between. Germline-derived CDR1 and CDR2 are MNHEY and SMNVEV (reference sequence). This CDR3 contains 12 residues.

The chain has TRBV6-5 and TRBJ2-1; a weak D match, TRBD2 (6 bases). V lost 8 bases, J lost 8 bases, and 16 bases lay in between. Per the germline V gene, CDR1 is MNHEY and CDR2 is SVGAGI. This CDR3 spans 13 amino acids. The CDR3: CASGKLAADEQFF. CDR3 in DNA: TGTGCCAGCGGAAAACTAGCAGCCGATGAGCAGTTCTTC.

This chain connects TRBV28 to TRBJ2-2; 14 nucleotides align to TRBD2. CDR1 MDHEN and CDR2 SYDVKM come from the germline V gene. CDR3 size: 17 residues. With V trimmed by 3 bases and J by 6 bases, 6 bases remained unmatched. CDR3 nucleotides: TGTGCCAGCAGTTTCCTGGGACTAGCGGGAGACGCCGGGGAGCTGTTTTTT. Translated: CASSFLGLAGDAGELFF.

This clone appeared once. J is TRBJ1-1 and V is TRBV28; weak D call: TRBD1 (6 bases). V was trimmed by 9 bases and J by 4 bases, leaving 15 bases between them. Germline CDR1 and CDR2: MDHEN and SYDVKM. The CDR3 has 13 residues. The CDR3 here is CASSKSGVTEAFF. The DNA for the CDR3 is TGTGCCAGTTCTAAGTCAGGGGTCACTGAAGCTTTCTTT.

This clone is a singleton in its sample. The V gene is TRBV19, the J gene TRBJ2-6, with 16 bases aligning to TRBD2. Germline V gene data show CDR1 as LNHDA and CDR2 as SQIVND (reference sequence). CDR3 length: 18 amino acids. The junction had 5 bases not matched to a gene; V was cut back by 5 bases and J by 4 bases. The CDR3 loop reads CASSLGLAGGLGANVLTF. The DNA of the CDR3 is TGTGCCAGTAGTTTGGGACTAGCGGGAGGGCTGGGGGCCAACGTCCTGACTTTC.

The chain employs TRBV19 and TRBJ2-3; 9 bases match TRBD2. CDR1 is LNHDA, CDR2 SQIVND, per germline (reference sequence). The CDR3 extends over 18 amino acids. Unmatched junction bases numbered 11, after V lost 2 bases and J lost 2 bases. The CDR3: CASSITRLAEKDTDTQYF. The CDR3, as DNA: TGTGCCAGTAGTATAACCCGACTAGCGGAGAAAGACACAGATACGCAGTATTTT.

The chain recombines TRBV21-1 with TRBJ2-7; the D segment call TRBD1 is taken from the table without a DNA check. TRBV21-1 is a known pseudogene. The CDR3 contains 15 residues. CDR3: CASSVQGRSGYEQYF. CDR3 DNA sequence: TGTGCCAGCAGCGTACAGGGTAGAAGCGGCTACGAGCAGTACTTC.

This chain joins TRBV6-5 and TRBJ2-3; 13 bases are a match to TRBD2. J gave up 6 bases and V 6 bases, and 6 bases lay outside the gene matches. This CDR3 has 15 amino acids. Looked up from germline, CDR1 is MNHEY and CDR2 is SVGAGI. The CDR3 spells CASRPLAGGLDTQYF. The CDR3 nucleotides read TGTGCCAGCAGGCCACTAGCGGGAGGGTTGGATACGCAGTATTTT.

The gene calls are TRBV19 and TRBJ1-2; D perhaps matches TRBD1 (6 bases). CDR3 length equals 15 residues. CDR1 is LNHDA, CDR2 SQIVND, per germline (reference sequence). V lost 5 bases, J lost 0 bases, and 13 bases lay in between. In DNA, the CDR3 is TGTGCCAGTAGTTGGGTTACAGGGACTAACTATGGCTACACCTTC. This translates into CASSWVTGTNYGYTF.

The gene calls are TRBV7-8 and TRBJ2-2; tentative D call: TRBD2 (5 bases). The germline V and J ends were trimmed by 5 bases and 5 bases, with 12 bases remaining between them. Germline values: CDR1 SGHVS, CDR2 FQNEAQ. CDR3 length: 14 residues. The CDR3 loop reads CASSPLGSTGELFF. The CDR3 region has the DNA TGTGCCAGCAGCCCCTTAGGGAGTACCGGGGAGCTGTTTTTT.

This chain connects TRBV4-1 to TRBJ1-1; weak D call: TRBD1 (6 bases). The germline gives CDR1 MGHRA, CDR2 YSYEKL. V gave up 1 base and J gave up 0 bases, with 12 bases separating them. The CDR3 is made up of 16 amino acids. The CDR3 loop reads CASSQGQGTMNTEAFF. The DNA of the CDR3 is TGCGCCAGCAGCCAAGGTCAGGGGACCATGAACACTGAAGCTTTCTTT.

The J gene is TRBJ1-2, the V gene TRBV29-1, with 8 bases matching TRBD1. The V and J ends lost 7 bases and 4 bases, in that order; junction bases with no gene match: 5. The CDR3 totals 12 residues. Looked up from germline, CDR1 is SQVTM and CDR2 is ANQGSEA. The CDR3 nucleotides read TGCAGCGGCGTAGACAGGGGCTATGGCTACACCTTC. It encodes CSGVDRGYGYTF.

The chain uses TRBV14 and TRBJ1-2; D unclear. V dropped 0 bases and J dropped 3 bases, with 8 bases sitting between them. CDR1 and CDR2 from the germline V gene are SGHDN and FVKESK. The CDR3 has 14 amino acids. The CDR3 DNA sequence: TGTGCCAGCAGCCAAGACCACAGCTACTATGGCTACACCTTC. Residues: CASSQDHSYYGYTF.

The J gene is TRBJ1-2, the V gene TRBV28; TRBD1 matches at 12 bases. CDR1 and CDR2 from the germline V gene are MDHEN and SYDVKM. V lost 7 bases to trimming and J lost 2 bases; unmatched junction nucleotides: 20. The length of the CDR3 is 20 residues. The CDR3 loop reads CASNFELLLGQGANNYGYTF. For the CDR3, the DNA is TGTGCCAGCAACTTCGAACTCTTGTTGGGACAGGGGGCCAACAACTATGGCTACACCTTC.

The CDR3 DNA reads as TGTGCCAGTAGGACTAGCGGGATCAATGAGCAGTTCTTC. Translation gives CASRTSGINEQFF. This chain connects TRBV19 to TRBJ2-1; TRBD2 aligns across 11 bases. From germline, CDR1 is LNHDA and CDR2 SQIVND (reference sequence). The CDR3 consists of 13 residues. V was clipped by 6 bases and J by 6 bases; unmatched bases: 1. The entire variable domain, with the rest obtained from reference TRBV19 and TRBJ2-1, is as follows: DGGITQSPKYLFRKEGQNVTLSCEQNLNHDAMYWYRQDPGQGLRLIYYSQIVNDFQKGDIAEGYSVSREKKESFPLTVTSAQKNPTAFYLCASRTSGINEQFFGPGTRLTVL.

V and J are TRBV6-1 and TRBJ2-3; 15 bases are shared with TRBD2. From germline, CDR1 is MNHNS and CDR2 SASEGT. The CDR3 contains 20 residues. V lost 2 bases, J lost 5 bases, and 14 bases stayed unmatched. The CDR3 loop reads CASSESVRWGLAGGGDTQYF. The CDR3 DNA reads TGTGCCAGCAGTGAATCAGTTAGGTGGGGACTAGCGGGAGGTGGAGATACGCAGTATTTT.